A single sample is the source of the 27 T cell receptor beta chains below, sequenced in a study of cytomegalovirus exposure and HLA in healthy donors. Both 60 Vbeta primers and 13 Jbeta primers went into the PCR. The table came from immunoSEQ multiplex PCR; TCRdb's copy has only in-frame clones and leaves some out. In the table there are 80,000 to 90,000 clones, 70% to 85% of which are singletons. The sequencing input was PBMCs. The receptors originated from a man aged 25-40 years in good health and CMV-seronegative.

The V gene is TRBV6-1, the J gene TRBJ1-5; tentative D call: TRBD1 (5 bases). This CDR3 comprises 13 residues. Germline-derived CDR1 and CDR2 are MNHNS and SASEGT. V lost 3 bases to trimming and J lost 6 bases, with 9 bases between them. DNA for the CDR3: TGTGCCAGCAGTGATGGGGGGGGTCAGCCCCAGCATTTT. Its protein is CASSDGGGQPQHF.

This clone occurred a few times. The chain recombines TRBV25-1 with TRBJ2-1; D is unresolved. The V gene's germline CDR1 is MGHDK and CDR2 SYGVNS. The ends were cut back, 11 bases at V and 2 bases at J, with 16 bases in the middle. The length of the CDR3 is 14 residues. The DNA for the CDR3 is TGTGCCGACACAGAAATAGAAACCTACAATGAGCAGTTCTTC. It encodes CADTEIETYNEQFF.

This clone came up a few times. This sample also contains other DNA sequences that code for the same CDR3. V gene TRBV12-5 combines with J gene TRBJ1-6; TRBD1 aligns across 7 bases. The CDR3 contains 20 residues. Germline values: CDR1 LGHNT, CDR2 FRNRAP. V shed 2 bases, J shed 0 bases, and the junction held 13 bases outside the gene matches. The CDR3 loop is CASGLLPGQGVVSYNSPLHF. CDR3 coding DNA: TGTGCTAGTGGTTTGCTACCGGGGCAGGGGGTGGTCTCCTATAATTCACCCCTCCACTTT.

In nucleotides, the CDR3 is TGTGCCAGTAGTATGCCGCGAAGGGGGGGTTACAATGAGCAGTTCTTC. Protein sequence: CASSMPRRGGYNEQFF. V and J are TRBV19 and TRBJ2-1, with D tentatively TRBD2 (7 bases). V was pared by 3 bases and J by 4 bases, with 16 bases between. This CDR3 comprises 16 residues. CDR1 and CDR2 (germline): LNHDA, SQIVND (reference sequence).

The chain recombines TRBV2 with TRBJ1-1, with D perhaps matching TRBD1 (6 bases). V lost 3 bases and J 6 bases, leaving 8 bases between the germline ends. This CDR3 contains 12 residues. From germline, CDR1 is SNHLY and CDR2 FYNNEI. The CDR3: CASSEAGAEAFF. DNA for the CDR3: TGTGCCAGCAGTGAGGCAGGGGCTGAAGCTTTCTTT.

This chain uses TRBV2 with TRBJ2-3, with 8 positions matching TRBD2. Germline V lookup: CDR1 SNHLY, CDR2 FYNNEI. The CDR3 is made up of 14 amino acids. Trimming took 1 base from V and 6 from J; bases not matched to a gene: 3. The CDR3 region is CASSEGLAGDTQYF. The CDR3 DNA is TGTGCCAGCAGTGAAGGCCTAGCGGGCGATACGCAGTATTTT.

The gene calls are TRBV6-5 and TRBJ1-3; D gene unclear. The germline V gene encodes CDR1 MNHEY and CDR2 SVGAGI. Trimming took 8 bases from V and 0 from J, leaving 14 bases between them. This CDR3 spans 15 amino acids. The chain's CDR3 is CASGPAGVSGNTIYF. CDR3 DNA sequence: TGTGCCAGCGGGCCCGCGGGAGTCTCTGGAAACACCATATATTTT.

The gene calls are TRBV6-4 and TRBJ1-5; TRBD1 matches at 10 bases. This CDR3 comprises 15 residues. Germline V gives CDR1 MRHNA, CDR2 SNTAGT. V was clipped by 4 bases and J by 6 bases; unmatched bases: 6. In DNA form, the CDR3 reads TGTGCCAGCAGTGTGACAGGGGGCTATGGTCAGCCCCAGCATTTT. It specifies CASSVTGGYGQPQHF.

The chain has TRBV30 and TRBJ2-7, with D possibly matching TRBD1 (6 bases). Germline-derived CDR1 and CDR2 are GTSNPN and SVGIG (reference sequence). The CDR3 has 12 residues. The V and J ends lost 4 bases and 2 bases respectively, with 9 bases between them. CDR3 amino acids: CAWTGAAYEQYF. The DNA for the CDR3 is TGTGCCTGGACAGGGGCAGCCTACGAGCAGTACTTC.

The CDR3 loop is CASSGLSGNEQFF. CDR3 in DNA: TGTGCCAGCAGTGGCCTGTCCGGCAATGAGCAGTTCTTC. The chain uses TRBV2 and TRBJ2-1; D remains unclear. This CDR3 is built from 13 residues. Germline CDR1 SNHLY, CDR2 FYNNEI. Trimming removed 4 bases at V and 6 bases at J, with 10 bases between. The whole variable domain, filled in from reference TRBV2 and TRBJ2-1, reads EPEVTQTPSHQVTQMGQEVILRCVPISNHLYFYWYRQILGQKVEFLVSFYNNEISEKSEIFDDQFSVERPDGSNFTLKIRSTKLEDSAMYFCASSGLSGNEQFFGPGTRLTVL.

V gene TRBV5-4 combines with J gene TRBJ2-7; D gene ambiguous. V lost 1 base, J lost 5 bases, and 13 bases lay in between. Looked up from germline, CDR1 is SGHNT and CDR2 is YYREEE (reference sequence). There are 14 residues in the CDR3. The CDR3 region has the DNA TGTGCCAGCAGCTTGTATGGGCCCTCAGACGAGCAGTACTTC. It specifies CASSLYGPSDEQYF.

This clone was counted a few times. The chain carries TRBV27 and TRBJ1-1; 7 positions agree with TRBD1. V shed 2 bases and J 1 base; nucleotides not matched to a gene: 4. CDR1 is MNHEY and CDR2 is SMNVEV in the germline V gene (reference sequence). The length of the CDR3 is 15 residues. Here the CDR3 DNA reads TGTGCCAGCAGTTTAATGAGGGGGCCGAACACTGAAGCTTTCTTT. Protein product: CASSLMRGPNTEAFF.

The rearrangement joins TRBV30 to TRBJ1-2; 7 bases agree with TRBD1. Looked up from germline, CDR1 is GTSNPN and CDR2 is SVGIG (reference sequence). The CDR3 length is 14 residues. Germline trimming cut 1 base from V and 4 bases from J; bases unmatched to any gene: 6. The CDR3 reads CAWSERQGSYGYTF. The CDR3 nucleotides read TGTGCCTGGAGTGAAAGACAGGGCTCCTATGGCTACACCTTC.

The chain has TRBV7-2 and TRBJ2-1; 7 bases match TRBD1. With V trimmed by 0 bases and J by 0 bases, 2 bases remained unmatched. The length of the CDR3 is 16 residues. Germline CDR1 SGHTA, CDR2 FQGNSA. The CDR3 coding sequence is TGTGCCAGCAGCTTAGCCGGGACAGTCTCCTACAATGAGCAGTTCTTC. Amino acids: CASSLAGTVSYNEQFF.

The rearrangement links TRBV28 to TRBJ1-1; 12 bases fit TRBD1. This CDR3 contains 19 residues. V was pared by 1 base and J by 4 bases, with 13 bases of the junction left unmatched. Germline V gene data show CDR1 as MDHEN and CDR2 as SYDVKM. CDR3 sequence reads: CASSLYSGTGGRLSTEAFF. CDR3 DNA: TGTGCCAGCAGTTTATATTCCGGGACAGGGGGCAGATTGAGCACTGAAGCTTTCTTT.

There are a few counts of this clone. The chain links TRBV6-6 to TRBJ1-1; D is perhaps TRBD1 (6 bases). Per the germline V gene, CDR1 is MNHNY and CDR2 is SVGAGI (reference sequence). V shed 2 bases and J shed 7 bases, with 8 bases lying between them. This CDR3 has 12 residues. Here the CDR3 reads CASSYQGNEAFF. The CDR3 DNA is TGTGCCAGCAGTTACCAGGGGAATGAAGCTTTCTTT.

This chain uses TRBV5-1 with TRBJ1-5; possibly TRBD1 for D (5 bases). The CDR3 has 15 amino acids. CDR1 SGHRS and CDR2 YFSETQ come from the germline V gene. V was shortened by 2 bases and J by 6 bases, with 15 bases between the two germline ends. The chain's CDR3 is CASSLSGYQAQPQHF. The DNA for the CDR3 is TGCGCCAGCAGCTTATCAGGGTATCAAGCTCAGCCCCAGCATTTT.

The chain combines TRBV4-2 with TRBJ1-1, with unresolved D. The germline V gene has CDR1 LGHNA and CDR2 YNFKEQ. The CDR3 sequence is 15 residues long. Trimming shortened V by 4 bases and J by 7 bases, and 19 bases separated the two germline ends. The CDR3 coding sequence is TGTGCCAGCAGCCCTCGTAAGAGGGATTCGGTTGAAGCTTTCTTT. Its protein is CASSPRKRDSVEAFF.

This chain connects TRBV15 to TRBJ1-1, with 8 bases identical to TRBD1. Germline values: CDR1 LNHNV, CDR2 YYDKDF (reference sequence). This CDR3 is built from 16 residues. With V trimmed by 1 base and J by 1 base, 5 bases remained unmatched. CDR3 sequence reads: CATSRVQGARNTEAFF. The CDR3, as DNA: TGTGCCACCAGCAGAGTTCAGGGGGCTCGGAACACTGAAGCTTTCTTT.

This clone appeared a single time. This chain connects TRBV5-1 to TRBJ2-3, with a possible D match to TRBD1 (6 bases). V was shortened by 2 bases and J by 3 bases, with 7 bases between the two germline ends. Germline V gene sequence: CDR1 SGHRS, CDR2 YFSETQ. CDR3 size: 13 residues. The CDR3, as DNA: TGCGCCAGCAGCTTACAGGGTACAGATACGCAGTATTTT. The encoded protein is CASSLQGTDTQYF.

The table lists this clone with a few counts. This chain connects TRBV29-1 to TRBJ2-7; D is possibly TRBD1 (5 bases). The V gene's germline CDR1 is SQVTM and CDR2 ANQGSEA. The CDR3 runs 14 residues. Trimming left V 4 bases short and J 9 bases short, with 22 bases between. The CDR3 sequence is CSVVGAGVPTTQYF. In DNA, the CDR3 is TGCAGCGTTGTTGGGGCTGGTGTGCCTACGACGCAGTACTTC.

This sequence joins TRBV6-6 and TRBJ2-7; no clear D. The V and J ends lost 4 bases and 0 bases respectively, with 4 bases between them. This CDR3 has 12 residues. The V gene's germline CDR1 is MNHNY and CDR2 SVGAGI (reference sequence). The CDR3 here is CASSSSSYEQYF. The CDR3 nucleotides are TGTGCCAGCAGTTCGAGCTCCTACGAGCAGTACTTC.

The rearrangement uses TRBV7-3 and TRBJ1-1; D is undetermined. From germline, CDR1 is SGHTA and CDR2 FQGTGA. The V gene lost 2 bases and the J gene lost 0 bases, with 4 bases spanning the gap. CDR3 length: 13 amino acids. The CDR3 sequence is CASSLGMNTEAFF. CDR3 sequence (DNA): TGTGCCAGCAGCTTAGGCATGAACACTGAAGCTTTCTTT.

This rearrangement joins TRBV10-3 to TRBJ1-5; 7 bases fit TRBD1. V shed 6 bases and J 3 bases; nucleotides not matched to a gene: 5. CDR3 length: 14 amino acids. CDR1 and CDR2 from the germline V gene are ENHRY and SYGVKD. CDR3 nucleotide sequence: TGTGCCATCAGCGAACAGGGGCTCAATCAGCCCCAGCATTTT. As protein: CAISEQGLNQPQHF.

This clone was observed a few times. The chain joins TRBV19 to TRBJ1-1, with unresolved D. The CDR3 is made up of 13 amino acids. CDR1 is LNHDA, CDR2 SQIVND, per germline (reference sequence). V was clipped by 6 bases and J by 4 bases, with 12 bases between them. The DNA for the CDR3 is TGTGCCAGTAGCGCCAGACTTCTCACTGAAGCTTTCTTT. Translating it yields CASSARLLTEAFF.

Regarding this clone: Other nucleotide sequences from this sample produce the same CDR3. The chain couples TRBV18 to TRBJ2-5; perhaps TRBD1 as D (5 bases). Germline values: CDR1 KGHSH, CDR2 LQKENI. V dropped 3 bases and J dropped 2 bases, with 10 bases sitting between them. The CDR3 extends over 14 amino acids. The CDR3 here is CASSPGAQQETQYF. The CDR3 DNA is TGTGCCAGCTCACCTGGGGCGCAACAAGAGACCCAGTACTTC.

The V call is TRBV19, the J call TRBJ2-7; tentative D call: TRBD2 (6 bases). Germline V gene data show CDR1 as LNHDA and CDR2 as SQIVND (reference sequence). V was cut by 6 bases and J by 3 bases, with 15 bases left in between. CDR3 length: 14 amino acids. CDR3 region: CASSPGLGSYEQYF. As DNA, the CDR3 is TGTGCCAGTAGCCCGGGACTGGGCAGCTACGAGCAGTACTTC.